One sample yielded the 27 T cell receptor beta chains listed below, sequenced in a study of shared clonotypes between healthy human individuals. TCRdb's table, derived via immunoSEQ multiplex PCR, lists solely in-frame clones and lacks some. The sample shows around 2.5 million clones, over 85% of them seen only once. Sequenced material: naive CD4+ T cells from PBMCs. The subset denotes: CD45RA+ positively selected. All receptors come from a man between 18 and 29 years old in good health. Some clones in this sample may be carry-over from other donors' samples.

This chain joins TRBV4-2 and TRBJ2-7; D might be TRBD1 (6 bases). In germline, CDR1 is LGHNA, CDR2 YNFKEQ. The CDR3 runs 17 residues. V lost 0 bases and J lost 0, with 15 bases in between. The DNA of the CDR3 is TGTGCCAGCAGCCAAGATCTCCGGCAGGGGCCCTCCTACGAGCAGTACTTC. Translating it yields CASSQDLRQGPSYEQYF.

The V gene is TRBV7-3, the J gene TRBJ2-7; 9 bases agree with TRBD2. Germline V gives CDR1 SGHTA, CDR2 FQGTGA. The CDR3 has 14 amino acids. The V gene end was trimmed by 4 bases and the J gene end by 5 bases; junction bases not matched to a gene: 6. This CDR3 is CASSSGLAPNEQYF. The CDR3, as DNA: TGTGCCAGCAGCTCCGGACTAGCGCCTAACGAGCAGTACTTC.

V and J are TRBV2 and TRBJ2-3, with D possibly matching TRBD2 (6 bases). From germline, CDR1 is SNHLY and CDR2 FYNNEI. The CDR3 runs 13 residues. Trimming took 6 bases from V and 4 from J, leaving 11 bases between them. CDR3 region: CASRLERADTQYF. CDR3 bases: TGTGCCAGCAGGTTGGAGCGGGCAGATACGCAGTATTTT.

J is TRBJ1-6 and V is TRBV5-4, with D unresolved. The V and J ends lost 4 bases and 5 bases respectively, with 16 bases between them. Germline loops: CDR1 SGHNT, CDR2 YYREEE (reference sequence). This CDR3 is built from 16 residues. As DNA, the CDR3 is TGTGCCAGCAGCGAACGTGCCCGAACGAATAATTCACCCCTCCACTTT. Translated: CASSERARTNNSPLHF.

With respect to this clone: Other nucleotide sequences from this sample produce the same CDR3. In DNA, the CDR3 is TGCAGCGTGGCCGACTATGGCTACACCTTC. Protein sequence: CSVADYGYTF. The chain couples TRBV29-1 to TRBJ1-2; D is unclear. V lost 6 bases and J lost 3, with 5 bases in between. The V gene's germline CDR1 is SQVTM and CDR2 ANQGSEA. The CDR3 contains 10 residues. The variable domain in full, completed from reference TRBV29-1 and TRBJ1-2, reads SAVISQKPSRDICQRGTSLTIQCQVDSQVTMMFWYRQQPGQSLTLIATANQGSEATYESGFVIDKFPISRPNLTFSTLTVSNMSPEDSSIYLCSVADYGYTFGSGTRLTVV.

The gene calls are TRBV18 and TRBJ2-7, with 8 bases identical to TRBD1. V shed 0 bases and J 0 bases; nucleotides not matched to a gene: 4. The CDR3 sequence is 16 residues long. Germline V gene data show CDR1 as KGHSH and CDR2 as LQKENI. DNA for the CDR3: TGTGCCAGCTCACCACCCGGGACAGGATTCTCCTACGAGCAGTACTTC. Translating gives CASSPPGTGFSYEQYF.

V gene TRBV19 combines with J gene TRBJ2-5; weak D call: TRBD2 (6 bases). In germline, CDR1 is LNHDA, CDR2 SQIVND (reference sequence). Trimming cost V 3 bases and J 3 bases, with 8 bases left between them. This CDR3 region has 13 residues. CDR3 nucleotide sequence: TGTGCCAGTAGTATTTCGGGGGAAGAGACCCAGTACTTC. Translation gives CASSISGEETQYF. The entire variable domain, with the rest obtained from reference TRBV19 and TRBJ2-5, is as follows: DGGITQSPKYLFRKEGQNVTLSCEQNLNHDAMYWYRQDPGQGLRLIYYSQIVNDFQKGDIAEGYSVSREKKESFPLTVTSAQKNPTAFYLCASSISGEETQYFGPGTRLLVL.

The gene calls are TRBV6-1 and TRBJ1-1, with a possible D match to TRBD1 (6 bases). Per the germline V gene, CDR1 is MNHNS and CDR2 is SASEGT. The CDR3 contains 13 residues. Trimming pared 6 bases from V and 3 bases from J, leaving 11 bases between. The CDR3, as DNA: TGTGCCAGCAGGCCAACAGGGTACACTGAAGCTTTCTTT. As protein: CASRPTGYTEAFF.

The chain employs TRBV11-3 and TRBJ2-3; tentative D call: TRBD2 (6 bases). V lost 5 bases and J lost 3, with 18 bases in between. The CDR3 is made up of 16 amino acids. The germline V gene has CDR1 SGHNT and CDR2 YENEEA. This chain's CDR3 is CASSLRFGGTTDTQYF. The CDR3, as DNA: TGTGCCAGCAGCCTCCGATTTGGCGGGACTACAGATACGCAGTATTTT.

The chain is built from TRBV28 and TRBJ1-4, with D hard to call. CDR1 is MDHEN, CDR2 SYDVKM, per germline. The CDR3 sequence is 14 residues long. V shed 3 bases and J shed 1 base, with 6 bases lying between them. Here the CDR3 reads CASSLGLTNEKLFF. In DNA form, the CDR3 reads TGTGCCAGCAGTTTGGGTCTAACTAATGAAAAACTGTTTTTT.

V usage is TRBV29-1 and J usage is TRBJ1-5, with TRBD1 matching over 8 bases. From germline, CDR1 is SQVTM and CDR2 ANQGSEA. V gave up 5 bases and J gave up 6 bases; unmatched junction bases: 6. The CDR3 consists of 13 residues. DNA of the CDR3: TGCAGCGTTCGCGAGACAGGGGCTCAGCCCCAGCATTTT. Protein product: CSVRETGAQPQHF.

The rearrangement uses TRBV18 and TRBJ1-4, with D possibly TRBD1 on 6 matching bases. The CDR3 totals 16 residues. From germline, CDR1 is KGHSH and CDR2 LQKENI. V lost 0 bases and J lost 5, with 13 bases in between. The CDR3 is CASSPPGALGNEKLFF. In DNA, the CDR3 is TGTGCCAGCTCACCACCGGGGGCGTTGGGGAATGAAAAACTGTTTTTT.

Concerning this clone: Other DNA sequences from this sample encode an identical CDR3 as well. The V call is TRBV7-9, the J call TRBJ1-2, with TRBD1 as a possible D gene (5 bases). CDR3 length: 13 amino acids. Germline CDR1 SEHNR, CDR2 FQNEAQ (reference sequence). Trimming shortened V by 1 base and J by 8 bases, and 11 bases separated the two germline ends. CDR3 residues: CASSLGPRGGYTF. The DNA of the CDR3 is TGTGCCAGCAGCTTAGGACCACGGGGGGGCTACACCTTC. Complete variable domain (other parts from reference TRBV7-9 and TRBJ1-2): DTGVSQNPRHKITKRGQNVTFRCDPISEHNRLYWYRQTLGQGPEFLTYFQNEAQLEKSRLLSDRFSAERPKGSFSTLEIQRTEQGDSAMYLCASSLGPRGGYTFGSGTRLTVV.

As to this clone: The identical CDR3 is also encoded by other nucleotide sequences in the sample. The V and J genes are TRBV6-5 and TRBJ1-2; 8 bases are shared with TRBD1. Germline V gene sequence: CDR1 MNHEY, CDR2 SVGAGI. The CDR3 has 15 amino acids. V lost 0 bases to trimming and J lost 2 bases; unmatched junction nucleotides: 2. The CDR3 bases are TGTGCCAGCAGTTACTCGGCAGGGGGCAACTATGGCTACACCTTC. Amino acids: CASSYSAGGNYGYTF.

The gene calls are TRBV9 and TRBJ2-7; TRBD2 agrees at 13 bases. Losses at the gene ends were 4 bases for V and 6 bases for J; bases not matched to a gene: 4. Germline lookup yields CDR1 SGDLS and CDR2 YYNGEE. The CDR3 is 14 amino acids. The chain's CDR3 is CASSPGLAGAEQYF. CDR3 nucleotides: TGTGCCAGCAGCCCCGGACTAGCGGGGGCCGAGCAGTACTTC. Full variable domain (remainder filled in from reference TRBV9 and TRBJ2-7): DSGVTQTPKHLITATGQRVTLRCSPRSGDLSVYWYQQSLDQGLQFLIQYYNGEERAKGNILERFSAQQFPDLHSELNLSSLELGDSALYFCASSPGLAGAEQYFGPGTRLTVT.

This sequence joins TRBV14 and TRBJ2-1; TRBD2 matches at 7 bases. The germline V gene encodes CDR1 SGHDN and CDR2 FVKESK. This CDR3 comprises 18 residues. The V and J ends lost 0 bases and 4 bases, in that order; junction bases with no gene match: 12. In DNA form, the CDR3 reads TGTGCCAGCAGCCAAGAGCTAACGGGAGGCCCTCCATACAATGAGCAGTTCTTC. Translation gives CASSQELTGGPPYNEQFF.

The CDR3 region is CASSLGLLGGGTEAFF. CDR3 bases: TGTGCCAGCAGCTTAGGCCTACTAGGCGGGGGGACTGAAGCTTTCTTT. J is TRBJ1-1 and V is TRBV7-6; D may be TRBD1 (5 bases). The CDR3 is made up of 16 amino acids. CDR1 and CDR2 (germline): SGHVS, FNYEAQ. The ends were cut back, 1 base at V and 5 bases at J, with 17 bases in the middle.

This sequence joins TRBV2 and TRBJ2-1; D not resolved. The CDR3 has 13 residues. Trimming left V 0 bases short and J 5 bases short, with 5 bases between. The germline gives CDR1 SNHLY, CDR2 FYNNEI. This CDR3 reads CASSEARHNEQFF. Written as DNA, the CDR3 is TGTGCCAGCAGTGAAGCAAGGCACAATGAGCAGTTCTTC. Full variable domain (remainder filled in from reference TRBV2 and TRBJ2-1): EPEVTQTPSHQVTQMGQEVILRCVPISNHLYFYWYRQILGQKVEFLVSFYNNEISEKSEIFDDQFSVERPDGSNFTLKIRSTKLEDSAMYFCASSEARHNEQFFGPGTRLTVL.

The chain uses TRBV18 and TRBJ2-1, with unresolved D. Trimming took 1 base from V and 1 from J, leaving 11 bases between them. The V gene's germline CDR1 is KGHSH and CDR2 LQKENI. This CDR3 spans 16 amino acids. The CDR3 DNA reads as TGTGCCAGCTCACCACTCCTGGACCCATCCTACAATGAGCAGTTCTTC. Translation gives CASSPLLDPSYNEQFF.

The gene calls are TRBV5-4 and TRBJ2-5; D tentatively reads TRBD1 or TRBD2 (6 bases each). Trimming stripped 4 bases from V and 8 bases from J, with 12 bases between. There are 12 residues in the CDR3. CDR1 and CDR2 (germline): SGHNT, YYREEE (reference sequence). The CDR3: CASSKEGDTQYF. The DNA for the CDR3 is TGTGCCAGCAGCAAGGAGGGGGACACCCAGTACTTC.

V gene TRBV5-6 combines with J gene TRBJ2-1; D unresolved. Germline CDR1 is SGHDT and CDR2 is YYEEEE. The CDR3 sequence is 14 residues long. Trimming removed 4 bases at V and 7 bases at J, with 15 bases between. The CDR3 DNA follows: TGTGCCAGCAGCCCAGACGCTCGGCTGAATGAGCAGTTCTTC. Its protein product is CASSPDARLNEQFF.

The V gene is TRBV5-4, the J gene TRBJ2-5; no definite D call. The CDR3 has 13 amino acids. CDR1 and CDR2 from the germline V gene are SGHNT and YYREEE (reference sequence). V was trimmed by 0 bases and J by 2 bases, leaving 5 bases between them. The CDR3, as DNA: TGTGCCAGCAGCTTGGCAACGCAAGAGACCCAGTACTTC. It encodes CASSLATQETQYF.

The chain joins TRBV6-5 to TRBJ2-7; 9 bases map to TRBD1. In germline, CDR1 is MNHEY, CDR2 SVGAGI. Losses at the gene ends were 0 bases for V and 3 bases for J; bases not matched to a gene: 6. The CDR3 extends over 16 amino acids. DNA of the CDR3: TGTGCCAGCAGTTACTCGGCCGGGACAGGGAGCTACGAGCAGTACTTC. Its translation is CASSYSAGTGSYEQYF.

The chain employs TRBV27 and TRBJ2-7, with D possibly matching TRBD2 (6 bases). The CDR3 is 15 amino acids. The germline CDR1 and CDR2 sequences are MNHEY and SMNVEV (reference sequence). V lost 6 bases and J lost 4, with 19 bases in between. Here the CDR3 reads CASSQTGREPYEQYF. In nucleotides, the CDR3 is TGTGCCAGCAGCCAAACGGGACGGGAGCCTTACGAGCAGTACTTC.

This chain joins TRBV28 and TRBJ2-3, with TRBD1 identical over 9 bases. Germline CDR1 MDHEN, CDR2 SYDVKM. The CDR3 contains 13 residues. The V and J ends lost 8 bases and 4 bases, in that order; junction bases with no gene match: 4. DNA of the CDR3: TGTGCCAGCCTACAGGGGGCCCCAGATACGCAGTATTTT. Translation gives CASLQGAPDTQYF.

V gene TRBV9 combines with J gene TRBJ2-7; possibly TRBD2 for D (6 bases). The CDR3 runs 16 residues. Between the trimmed V and J ends, which lost 3 bases and 0 bases, there was a span of 16 bases. Germline-derived CDR1 and CDR2 are SGDLS and YYNGEE. CDR3 loop: CASSGGTSRSSYEQYF. The CDR3 DNA reads as TGTGCCAGCAGCGGCGGGACTTCCCGTAGCTCCTACGAGCAGTACTTC.

V and J are TRBV28 and TRBJ2-7, with D hard to call. This CDR3 region has 13 residues. V lost 3 bases and J lost 4, with 10 bases in between. The V gene's germline CDR1 is MDHEN and CDR2 SYDVKM. As DNA, the CDR3 is TGTGCCAGCAGTTTGATTACAGCATACGAGCAGTACTTC. It is translated as CASSLITAYEQYF.